At least ten counts were recorded for the clone carrying this T cell receptor (beta chain). Its antigen remains unidentified. The entry originates in a study of identical twins. The donor group consisted entirely of healthy Caucasians. V shed 2 bases and J shed 6 bases, with 5 bases lying between them. Germline lookup yields CDR1 MRHNA and CDR2 SNTAGT. There are 12 residues in the CDR3. TCRdb passed the 5' RACE reads through MiXCR, listing each CDR3 protein once. The table records nearly 900,000 distinct CDR3 sequences, roughly 12% of them present only once. Study results and caveats: Models predicted less out-of-frame TCR alpha sharing in monozygotic twins than was found.

These sequences were also reported in another study, on yellow fever vaccine responses in identical twins. That paper notes: Among the twins, the vaccine T cell response reportedly seemed partly convergent and partly personalized.

The TCR comes from a woman younger than 30 in good health. V usage is TRBV6-4 and J usage is TRBJ2-1; no clear D gene. Sequenced sample: PBMCs. The CDR3 sequence: CASSDEVNEQFF. In DNA, the CDR3 is TGTGCCAGCAGTGACGAGGTCAATGAGCAGTTCTTC.